This paragraph covers one T cell receptor beta chain sequence. These data come from a study of somatic mutations in cytotoxic T cells in rheumatoid arthritis. V shed 0 bases, J shed 2 bases, and the junction held 4 bases outside the gene matches. CDR3 length: 15 residues. Germline CDR1 and CDR2: SGDLS and YYNGEE. TCRdb keeps only in-frame clones here, not all; method: immunoSEQ multiplex PCR. This table has over 15,000 clones, over 65% appearing once. Specimen: CD8+ T cells sorted from blood. This clonotype was sampled from an adult with rheumatoid arthritis. The rearrangement uses TRBV9 and TRBJ2-7; 8 bases line up with TRBD1. Written as DNA, the CDR3 is TGTGCCAGCAGCGTAGCCGGACAGGGTCCCTACGAGCAGTACTTC. Protein sequence: CASSVAGQGPYEQYF. Using reference TRBV9 and TRBJ2-7 for the parts outside the CDR3, the full variable domain is DSGVTQTPKHLITATGQRVTLRCSPRSGDLSVYWYQQSLDQGLQFLIQYYNGEERAKGNILERFSAQQFPDLHSELNLSSLELGDSALYFCASSVAGQGPYEQYFGPGTRLTVT.